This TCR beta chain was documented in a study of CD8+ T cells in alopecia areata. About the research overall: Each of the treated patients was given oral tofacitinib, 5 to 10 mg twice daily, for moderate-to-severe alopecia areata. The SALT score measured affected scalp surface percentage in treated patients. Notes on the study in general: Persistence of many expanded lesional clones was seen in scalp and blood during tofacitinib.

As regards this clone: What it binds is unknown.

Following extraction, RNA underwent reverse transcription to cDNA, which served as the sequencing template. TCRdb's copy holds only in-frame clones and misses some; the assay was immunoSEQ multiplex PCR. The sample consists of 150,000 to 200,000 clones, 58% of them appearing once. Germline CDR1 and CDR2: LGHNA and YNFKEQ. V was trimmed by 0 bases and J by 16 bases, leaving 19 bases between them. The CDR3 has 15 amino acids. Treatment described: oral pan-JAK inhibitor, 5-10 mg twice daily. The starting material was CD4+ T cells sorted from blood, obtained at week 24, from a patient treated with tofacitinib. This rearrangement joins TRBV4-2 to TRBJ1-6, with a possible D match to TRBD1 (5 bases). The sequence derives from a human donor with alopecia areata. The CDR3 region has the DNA TGTGCCAGCAGCCAAGAACACACCAGGGCGATCGTGCTCCACTTT. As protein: CASSQEHTRAIVLHF.